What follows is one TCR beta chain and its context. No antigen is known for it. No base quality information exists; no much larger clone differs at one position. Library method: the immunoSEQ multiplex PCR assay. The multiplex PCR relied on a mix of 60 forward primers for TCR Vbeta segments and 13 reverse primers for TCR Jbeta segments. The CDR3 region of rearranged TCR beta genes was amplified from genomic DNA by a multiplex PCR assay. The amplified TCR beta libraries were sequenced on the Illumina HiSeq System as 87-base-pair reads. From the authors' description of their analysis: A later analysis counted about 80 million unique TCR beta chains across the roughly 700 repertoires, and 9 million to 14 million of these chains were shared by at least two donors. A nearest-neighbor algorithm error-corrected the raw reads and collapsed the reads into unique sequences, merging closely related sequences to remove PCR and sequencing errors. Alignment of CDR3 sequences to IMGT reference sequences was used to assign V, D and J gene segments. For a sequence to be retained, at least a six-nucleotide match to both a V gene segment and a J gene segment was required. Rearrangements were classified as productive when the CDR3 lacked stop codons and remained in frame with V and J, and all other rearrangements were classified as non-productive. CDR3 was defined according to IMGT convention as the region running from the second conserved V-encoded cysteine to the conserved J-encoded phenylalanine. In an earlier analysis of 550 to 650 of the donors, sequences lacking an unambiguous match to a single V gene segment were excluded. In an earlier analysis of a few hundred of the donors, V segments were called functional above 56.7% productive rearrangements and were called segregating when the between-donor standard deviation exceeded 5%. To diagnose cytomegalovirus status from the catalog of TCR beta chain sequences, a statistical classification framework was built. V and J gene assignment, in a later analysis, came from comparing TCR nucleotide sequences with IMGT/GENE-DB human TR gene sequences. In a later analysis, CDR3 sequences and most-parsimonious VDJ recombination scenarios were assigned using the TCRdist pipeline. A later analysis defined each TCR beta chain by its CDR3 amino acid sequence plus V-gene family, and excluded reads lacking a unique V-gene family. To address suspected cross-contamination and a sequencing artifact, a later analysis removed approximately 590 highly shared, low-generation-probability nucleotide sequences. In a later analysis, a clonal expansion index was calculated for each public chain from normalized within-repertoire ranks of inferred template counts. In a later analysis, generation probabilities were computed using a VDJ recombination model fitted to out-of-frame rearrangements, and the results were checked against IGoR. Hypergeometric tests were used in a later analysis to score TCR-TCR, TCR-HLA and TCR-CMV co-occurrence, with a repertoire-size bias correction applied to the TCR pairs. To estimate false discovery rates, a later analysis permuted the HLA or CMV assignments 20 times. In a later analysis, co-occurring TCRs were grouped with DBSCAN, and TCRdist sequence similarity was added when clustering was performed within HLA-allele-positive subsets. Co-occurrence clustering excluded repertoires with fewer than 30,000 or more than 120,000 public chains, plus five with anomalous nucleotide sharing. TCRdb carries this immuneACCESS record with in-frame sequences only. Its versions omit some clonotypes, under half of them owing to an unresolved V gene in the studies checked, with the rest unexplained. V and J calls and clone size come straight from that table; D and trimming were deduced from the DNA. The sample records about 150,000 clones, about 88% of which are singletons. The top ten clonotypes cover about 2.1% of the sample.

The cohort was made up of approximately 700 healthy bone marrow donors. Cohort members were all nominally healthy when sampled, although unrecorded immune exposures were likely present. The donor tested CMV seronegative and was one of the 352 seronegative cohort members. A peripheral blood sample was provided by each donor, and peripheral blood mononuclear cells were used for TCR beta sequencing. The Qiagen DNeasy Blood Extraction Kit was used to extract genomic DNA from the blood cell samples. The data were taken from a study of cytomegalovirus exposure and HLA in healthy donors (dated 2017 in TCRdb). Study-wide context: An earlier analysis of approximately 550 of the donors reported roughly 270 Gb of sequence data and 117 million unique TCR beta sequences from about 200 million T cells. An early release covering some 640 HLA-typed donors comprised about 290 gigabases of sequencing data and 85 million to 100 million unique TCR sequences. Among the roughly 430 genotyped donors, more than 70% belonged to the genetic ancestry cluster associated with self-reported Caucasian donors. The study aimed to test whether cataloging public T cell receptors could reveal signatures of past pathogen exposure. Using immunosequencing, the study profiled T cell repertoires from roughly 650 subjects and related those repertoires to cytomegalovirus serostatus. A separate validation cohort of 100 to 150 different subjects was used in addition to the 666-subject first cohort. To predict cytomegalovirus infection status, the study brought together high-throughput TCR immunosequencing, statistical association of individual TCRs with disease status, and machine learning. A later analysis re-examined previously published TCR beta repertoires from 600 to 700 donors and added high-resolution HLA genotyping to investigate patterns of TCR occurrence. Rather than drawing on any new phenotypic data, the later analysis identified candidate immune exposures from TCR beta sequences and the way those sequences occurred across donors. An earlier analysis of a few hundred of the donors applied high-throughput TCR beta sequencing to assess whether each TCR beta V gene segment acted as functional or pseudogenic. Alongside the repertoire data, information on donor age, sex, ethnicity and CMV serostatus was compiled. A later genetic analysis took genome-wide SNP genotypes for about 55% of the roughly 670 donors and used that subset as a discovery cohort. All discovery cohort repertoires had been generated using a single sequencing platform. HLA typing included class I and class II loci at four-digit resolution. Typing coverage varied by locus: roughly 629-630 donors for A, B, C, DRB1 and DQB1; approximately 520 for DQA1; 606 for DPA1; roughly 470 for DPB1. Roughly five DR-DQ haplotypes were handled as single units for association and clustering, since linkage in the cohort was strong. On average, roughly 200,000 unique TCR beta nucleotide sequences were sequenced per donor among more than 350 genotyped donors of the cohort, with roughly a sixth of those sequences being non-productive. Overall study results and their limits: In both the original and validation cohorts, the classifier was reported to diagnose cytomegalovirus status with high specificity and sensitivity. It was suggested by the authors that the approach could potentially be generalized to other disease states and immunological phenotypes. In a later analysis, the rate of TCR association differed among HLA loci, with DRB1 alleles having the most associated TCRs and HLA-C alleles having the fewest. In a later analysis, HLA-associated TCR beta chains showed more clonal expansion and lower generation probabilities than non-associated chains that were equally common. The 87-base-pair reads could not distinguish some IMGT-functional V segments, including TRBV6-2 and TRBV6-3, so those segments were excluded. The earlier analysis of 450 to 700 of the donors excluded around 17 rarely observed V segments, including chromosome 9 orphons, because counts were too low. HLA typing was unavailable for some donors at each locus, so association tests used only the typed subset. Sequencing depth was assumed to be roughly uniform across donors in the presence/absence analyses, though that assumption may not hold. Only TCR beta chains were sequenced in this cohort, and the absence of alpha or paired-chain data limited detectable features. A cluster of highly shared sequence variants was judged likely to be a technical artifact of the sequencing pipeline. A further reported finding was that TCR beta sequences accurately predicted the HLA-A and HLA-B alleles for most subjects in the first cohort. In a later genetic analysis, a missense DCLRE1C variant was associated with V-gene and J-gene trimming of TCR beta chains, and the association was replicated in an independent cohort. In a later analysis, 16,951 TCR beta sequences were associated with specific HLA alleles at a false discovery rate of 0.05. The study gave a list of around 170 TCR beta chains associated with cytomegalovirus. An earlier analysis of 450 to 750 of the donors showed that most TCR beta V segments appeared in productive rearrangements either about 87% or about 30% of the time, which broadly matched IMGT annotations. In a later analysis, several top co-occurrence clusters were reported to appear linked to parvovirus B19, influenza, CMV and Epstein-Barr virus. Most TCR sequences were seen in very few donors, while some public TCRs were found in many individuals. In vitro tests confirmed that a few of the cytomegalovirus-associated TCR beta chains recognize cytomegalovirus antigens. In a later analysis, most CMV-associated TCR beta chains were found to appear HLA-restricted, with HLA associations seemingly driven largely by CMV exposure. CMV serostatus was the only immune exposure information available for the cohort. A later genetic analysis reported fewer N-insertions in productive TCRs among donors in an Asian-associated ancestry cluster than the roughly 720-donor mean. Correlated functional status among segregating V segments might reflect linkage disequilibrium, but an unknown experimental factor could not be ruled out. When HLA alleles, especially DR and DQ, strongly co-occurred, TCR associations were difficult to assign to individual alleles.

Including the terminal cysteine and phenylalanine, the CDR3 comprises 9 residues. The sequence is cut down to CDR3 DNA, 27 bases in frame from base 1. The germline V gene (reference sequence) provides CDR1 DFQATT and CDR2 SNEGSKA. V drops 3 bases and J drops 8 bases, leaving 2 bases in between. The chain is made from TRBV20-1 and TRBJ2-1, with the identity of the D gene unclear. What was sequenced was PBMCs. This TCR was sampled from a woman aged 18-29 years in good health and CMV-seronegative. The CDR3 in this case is CSASYEQFF. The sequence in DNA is TGCAGTGCTAGCTATGAGCAGTTCTTC.